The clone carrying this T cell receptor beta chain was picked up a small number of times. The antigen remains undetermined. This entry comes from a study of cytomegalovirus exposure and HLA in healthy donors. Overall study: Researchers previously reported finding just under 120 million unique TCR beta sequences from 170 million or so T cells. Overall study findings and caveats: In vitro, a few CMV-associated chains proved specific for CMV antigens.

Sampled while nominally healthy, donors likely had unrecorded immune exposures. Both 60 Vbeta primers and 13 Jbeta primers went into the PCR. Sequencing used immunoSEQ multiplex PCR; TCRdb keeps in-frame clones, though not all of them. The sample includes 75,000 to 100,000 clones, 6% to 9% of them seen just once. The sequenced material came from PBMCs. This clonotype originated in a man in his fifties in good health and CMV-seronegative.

The chain's CDR3 is CASSVGTGYTDTQYF. CDR3 bases: TGCGCCAGCAGCGTTGGGACAGGGTACACAGATACGCAGTATTTT. The V call is TRBV4-3, the J call TRBJ2-3, with 9 bases fitting TRBD1. Germline lookup yields CDR1 LGHNA and CDR2 YSLEER. This CDR3 has 15 residues. V gave up 5 bases and J gave up 2 bases; unmatched junction bases: 5.